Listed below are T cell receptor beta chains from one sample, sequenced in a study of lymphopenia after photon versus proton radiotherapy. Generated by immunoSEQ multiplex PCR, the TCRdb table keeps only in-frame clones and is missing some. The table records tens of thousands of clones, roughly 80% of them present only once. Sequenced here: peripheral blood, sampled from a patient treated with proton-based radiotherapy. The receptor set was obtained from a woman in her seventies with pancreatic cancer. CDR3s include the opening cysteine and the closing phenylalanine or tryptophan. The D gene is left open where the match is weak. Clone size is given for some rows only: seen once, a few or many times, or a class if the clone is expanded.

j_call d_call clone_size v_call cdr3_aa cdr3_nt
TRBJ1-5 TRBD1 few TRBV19 CASSIADRGKNQPQHF TGTGCCAGTAGTATTGCAGACAGGGGAAAGAATCAGCCCCAGCATTTT
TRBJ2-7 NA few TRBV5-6 CASSLAQGGEQYF TGTGCCAGCAGCTTGGCCCAGGGAGGCGAGCAGTACTTC
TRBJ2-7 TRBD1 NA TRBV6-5 CASSRTGAYEQYF TGTGCCAGCAGCCGGACAGGGGCCTACGAGCAGTACTTC
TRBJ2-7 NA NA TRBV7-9 CASSQRTPSSEQYF TGTGCCAGCAGCCAGAGGACTCCTTCCTCCGAGCAGTACTTC
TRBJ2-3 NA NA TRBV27 CASSPAAITDTQYF TGTGCCAGCAGTCCCGCTGCCATCACAGATACGCAGTATTTT
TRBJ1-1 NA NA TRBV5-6 CASSLESEAFF TGTGCCAGCAGCCTGGAGTCGGAAGCTTTCTTT
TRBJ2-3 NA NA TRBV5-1 CASSFGAPRGPTDTQYF TGCGCCAGCAGCTTCGGGGCGCCACGAGGCCCGACAGATACGCAGTATTTT
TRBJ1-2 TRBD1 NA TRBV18 CASSPQNRGNYGYTF TGTGCCAGCTCACCACAGAACAGGGGAAACTATGGCTACACCTTC
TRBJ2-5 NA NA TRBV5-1 CASRYAGETQYF TGCGCCAGCAGATACGCGGGGGAGACCCAGTACTTC
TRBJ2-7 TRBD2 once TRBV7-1 CASSLVSGRILSYEQYF TGTGCCAGCAGCTTAGTGTCCGGGAGGATCCTCTCCTACGAGCAGTACTTC
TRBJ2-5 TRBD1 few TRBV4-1 CASSRVLGQGWETQYF TGCGCCAGCAGCCGAGTCTTGGGACAGGGATGGGAGACCCAGTACTTC
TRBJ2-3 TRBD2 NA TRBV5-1 CARQNQTSGRQDTQYF TGCGCCCGACAAAATCAGACTAGCGGGAGGCAAGATACGCAGTATTTT
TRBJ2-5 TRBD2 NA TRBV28 CATKRGVAGETQYF TGTGCCACCAAACGGGGGGTAGCGGGCGAGACCCAGTACTTC
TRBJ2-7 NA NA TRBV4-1 CASSLEWAVDGYEQYF TGCGCCAGCAGCCTGGAGTGGGCGGTTGATGGTTACGAGCAGTACTTC
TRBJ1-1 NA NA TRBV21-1 CASGTAILNTEAFF TGTGCCAGCGGGACAGCGATTCTGAACACTGAAGCTTTCTTT
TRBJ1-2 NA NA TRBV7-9 CASSLAGVTPSNYGYTF TGTGCCAGCAGCTTAGCGGGAGTAACTCCTTCGAACTATGGCTACACCTTC
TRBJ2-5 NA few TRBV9 CASSVVGDHSGAAQETQYF TGTGCCAGCAGCGTAGTTGGGGATCATTCGGGAGCCGCCCAAGAGACCCAGTACTTC
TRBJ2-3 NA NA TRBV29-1 CSVQQLADTQYF TGCAGCGTTCAACAATTGGCAGATACGCAGTATTTT
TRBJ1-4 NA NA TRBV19 CASSMEGDPATNEKLFF TGTGCCAGTAGTATGGAAGGGGACCCTGCAACTAATGAAAAACTGTTTTTT
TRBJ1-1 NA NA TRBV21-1 CASSKRALGGALNTEAFF TGTGCCAGCAGCAAACGCGCTCTGGGGGGCGCCCTGAACACTGAAGCTTTCTTT
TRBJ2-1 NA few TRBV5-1 CASHVTGDGYNEQFF TGCGCCAGCCACGTCACGGGTGACGGCTACAATGAGCAGTTCTTC
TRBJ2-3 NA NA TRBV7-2 CASSLGVGTTDTQYF TGTGCCAGCAGCTTGGGGGTAGGGACCACAGATACGCAGTATTTT
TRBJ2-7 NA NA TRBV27 CASSSLQGSYEQYF TGTGCCAGCAGTTCCCTACAGGGATCCTACGAGCAGTACTTC
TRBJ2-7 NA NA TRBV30 CAWSDSSGEQYF TGTGCCTGGAGTGACTCGAGTGGCGAGCAGTACTTC
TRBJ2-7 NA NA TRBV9 CASSVDGDYEQYF TGTGCCAGCAGCGTAGACGGAGATTACGAGCAGTACTTC
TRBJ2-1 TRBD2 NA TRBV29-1 CSAGGAGGGNEQFF TGCAGCGCCGGGGGAGCGGGAGGGGGAAATGAGCAGTTCTTC
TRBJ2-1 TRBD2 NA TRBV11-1 CASSGGSSYNEQFF TGTGCCAGCAGCGGCGGGAGCTCCTACAATGAGCAGTTCTTC
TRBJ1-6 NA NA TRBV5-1 CASSADPSSPLHF TGCGCCAGCAGCGCAGACCCTTCTTCACCCCTCCACTTT
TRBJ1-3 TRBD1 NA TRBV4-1 CASSLILPTGGARNTIYF TGCGCCAGCAGCCTAATCCTCCCTACAGGGGGCGCGAGGAACACCATATATTTT